This passage covers 22 T cell receptor beta chains from one sample sequenced in a study of molecular identifiers for immune sequencing clone quantification. Via MiXCR, TCRdb re-called the PCR reads, giving one row per CDR3 protein. The table records some 320,000 distinct CDR3 sequences, 20% to 25% of them present only once. Sequencing was done on a sample of naive CD8+ T cells from blood, with Jurkat cell RNA spiked in. Regarding subset: FACS-sorted CD8+CD4-CCR7+CD45RA+ naive T cells. The receptor source for this set is a human donor in good health. Some libraries in this study had Jurkat cell RNA spiked in.

This clonotype was seen only once. A much more abundant neighbour one base away suggests this may be a read error. Since the CDR3 does not end with the conserved phenylalanine or tryptophan, this likely comes from a read error. This chain links TRBV5-1 with TRBJ2-3; possibly TRBD1 for D (6 bases). The germline gives CDR1 SGHRS, CDR2 YFSETQ. The V and J ends lost 4 bases and 4 bases respectively, with 13 bases between them. The CDR3 loop spans 14 amino acids. CDR3: CASSPGTTPDTQYI. In nucleotides, the CDR3 is TGCGCCAGCAGCCCCGGGACAACCCCAGATACGCAGTATATT.

The chain links TRBV11-3 to TRBJ2-5, with 8 bases lining up with TRBD1. The V gene's germline CDR1 is SGHNT and CDR2 YENEEA. The CDR3 is 16 residues long. V gave up 3 bases and J gave up 3 bases; unmatched junction bases: 9. Here the CDR3 DNA reads TGTGCCAGCAGCTTGGGCAGGGGGCCACTAAAAGAGACCCAGTACTTC. This gives the protein CASSLGRGPLKETQYF.

This clonotype was seen many times. The rearrangement uses TRBV7-9 and TRBJ2-4; unclear D gene. V was shortened by 5 bases and J by 8 bases, with 13 bases between the two germline ends. From germline, CDR1 is SEHNR and CDR2 FQNEAQ (reference sequence). The length of the CDR3 is 13 residues. Here the CDR3 DNA reads TGTGCCAGCAGCCCCATTTTTATAGACATTCAGTACTTC. Its protein product is CASSPIFIDIQYF.

This clonotype was counted many times. The V gene is TRBV9, the J gene TRBJ2-1; a weak D match, TRBD2 (5 bases). This CDR3 has 15 amino acids. V was cut by 1 base and J by 4 bases, with 12 bases left in between. Germline-derived CDR1 and CDR2 are SGDLS and YYNGEE. CDR3 DNA sequence: TGTGCCAGCAGCGTATCATGGGGAGAGTACAATGAGCAGTTCTTC. Protein sequence: CASSVSWGEYNEQFF.

This clonotype appeared many times. This chain uses TRBV27 with TRBJ2-3; D unresolved. Germline V lookup: CDR1 MNHEY, CDR2 SMNVEV (reference sequence). V was clipped by 3 bases and J by 2 bases, with 6 bases between them. The CDR3 is 13 residues long. The DNA for the CDR3 is TGTGCCAGCAGTTTTACCCTCACAGATACGCAGTATTTT. It translates to CASSFTLTDTQYF.

A word on this clonotype: A much larger clone sits a single nucleotide away, making a read error possible. As the CDR3 is not closed by the conserved phenylalanine or tryptophan, this likely results from a read error. The chain links TRBV7-2 to TRBJ2-7, with 13 positions matching TRBD2. The CDR3 consists of 15 residues. The germline CDR1 and CDR2 sequences are SGHTA and FQGNSA. J was trimmed by 7 bases and V by 5 bases; bases with no gene match: 8. The CDR3 nucleotides are TGTGCCAGCAGCCCCCGGACTAGCGGGAGCGGGGAGCAGTACCTC. Translating it yields CASSPRTSGSGEQYL.

In the case of this clonotype: This may stem from a read error, because a much larger clone lies one nucleotide away. This sequence joins TRBV29-1 and TRBJ2-3; no clear D. The ends were cut back, 5 bases at V and 2 bases at J, with 20 bases in the middle. The germline V gene encodes CDR1 SQVTM and CDR2 ANQGSEA. The CDR3 is 16 amino acids. CDR3 nucleotides: TGCAGCGTTCAAACGTTCGGTCCAACGGACACAGATACGCAGTATTTT. Residues: CSVQTFGPTDTDTQYF.

This clonotype came up many times. The rearrangement links TRBV12-3 or TRBV12-4 to TRBJ2-6; D call uncertain. Trimming took off 2 bases at V and 0 bases at J, with 20 bases between the two ends. The CDR3 totals 20 residues. CDR3 protein: CASSLLFPPDPSSGANVLTF. CDR3 DNA sequence: TGTGCCAGCAGTTTACTTTTTCCCCCGGATCCTAGCTCTGGGGCCAACGTCCTGACTTTC.

Of note for this clonotype: A much larger clone lies one base from this, so it may be a read error. V is TRBV12-3 or TRBV12-4 and J is TRBJ2-5, with 8 bases fitting TRBD1. The CDR3 spans 15 residues. CDR3 sequence: CASSTTGVWLETRYF. In DNA form, the CDR3 reads TGTGCCAGCAGTACGACAGGGGTTTGGTTAGAGACCCGGTACTTC.

The sample holds a few counts of this clonotype. The V call is TRBV4-3, the J call TRBJ1-4, with TRBD1 as a possible D gene (5 bases). V was trimmed by 4 bases and J by 3 bases, leaving 12 bases between them. The CDR3 sequence is 15 residues long. Germline V CDR1 and CDR2: LGHNA, YSLEER. The CDR3 protein is CASSPRGGSNEKLFF. The CDR3 DNA reads TGCGCCAGCAGCCCCCGTGGGGGTTCTAATGAAAAACTGTTTTTT.

In its sample, this clonotype was seen many times. The chain carries TRBV5-1 and TRBJ1-1; D is undetermined. The CDR3 spans 14 residues. V lost 4 bases, J lost 1 base, and 11 bases lay in between. Germline loops: CDR1 SGHRS, CDR2 YFSETQ. CDR3 region: CASSPWTANTEAFF. The CDR3 DNA reads TGCGCCAGCAGCCCCTGGACCGCGAACACTGAAGCTTTCTTT.

This clonotype was seen repeatedly, ten times or more. V usage is TRBV29-1 and J usage is TRBJ2-4, with D tentatively TRBD1 (5 bases). V was cut by 3 bases and J by 8 bases, with 11 bases left in between. CDR1 and CDR2 from the germline V gene are SQVTM and ANQGSEA. The CDR3 length is 12 residues. CDR3 coding DNA: TGCAGCGTTGAGTTGACAGCCCACATTCAGTACTTC. Amino acids: CSVELTAHIQYF.

In its sample, this clonotype was seen many times. The rearrangement uses TRBV7-9 and TRBJ2-3; the D is unclear. The length of the CDR3 is 12 residues. V gave up 6 bases and J gave up 2 bases, with 6 bases separating them. Germline lookup yields CDR1 SEHNR and CDR2 FQNEAQ (reference sequence). CDR3 sequence: CASRGSTDTQYF. The CDR3 DNA follows: TGTGCCAGCAGGGGGTCCACAGATACGCAGTATTTT.

This chain links TRBV3-1 with TRBJ1-1; D call uncertain. The V gene lost 3 bases and the J gene lost 6 bases, with 8 bases spanning the gap. Germline loops: CDR1 LGHDT, CDR2 YNNKEL (reference sequence). The CDR3 spans 12 residues. In DNA, the CDR3 is TGTGCCAGCAGCCAGGGTCAGGCTGAAGCTTTCTTT. It encodes CASSQGQAEAFF.

The table lists this clonotype with many counts. This sequence joins TRBV12-3 or TRBV12-4 and TRBJ2-6, with D hard to call. This CDR3 contains 14 residues. The ends were cut back, 3 bases at V and 4 bases at J, with 7 bases in the middle. CDR3 coding DNA: TGTGCCAGCAGTTTTCCAGCCGGGGCCAACGTCCTGACTTTC. The encoded protein is CASSFPAGANVLTF.

This clonotype was counted many times. The V and J genes are TRBV29-1 and TRBJ2-1; 15 bases line up with TRBD2. This CDR3 has 14 amino acids. The J segment lost 12 bases and the V segment lost 2 bases, leaving 5 bases of the junction unmatched. The V gene's germline CDR1 is SQVTM and CDR2 ANQGSEA. CDR3 sequence reads: CSVERGLAGGRQFF. For the CDR3, the DNA is TGCAGCGTTGAAAGGGGACTAGCGGGAGGACGGCAGTTCTTC.

This clonotype occurred many times. The V gene is TRBV5-5, the J gene TRBJ1-2; D is possibly TRBD1 (5 bases). Trimming removed 1 base from V and 2 bases from J, with 9 bases in between. Germline-derived CDR1 and CDR2 are SGHKS and YYEKEE (reference sequence). The CDR3 runs to 14 residues. Here the CDR3 DNA reads TGTGCCAGCAGCTTGTTGGGGGAAAACTATGGCTACACCTTC. As protein: CASSLLGENYGYTF. The full variable domain, its missing parts supplied by reference TRBV5-5 and TRBJ1-2, is DAGVTQSPTHLIKTRGQQVTLRCSPISGHKSVSWYQQVLGQGPQFIFQYYEKEERGRGNFPDRFSARQFPNYSSELNVNALLLGDSALYLCASSLLGENYGYTFGSGTRLTVV.

This clonotype was seen repeatedly, ten times or more. V usage is TRBV12-3 or TRBV12-4 and J usage is TRBJ1-5; D perhaps matches TRBD1 (6 bases). CDR3 size: 13 residues. Trimming removed 5 bases at V and 7 bases at J, with 12 bases between. As DNA, the CDR3 is TGTGCCAGCAGTCGGGGGCAGTGGCAGCCCCAGCATTTT. This gives the protein CASSRGQWQPQHF.

This clonotype has at least ten counts. The chain employs TRBV4-1 and TRBJ2-1, with D perhaps TRBD1 (6 bases). V lost 0 bases, J lost 0 bases, and 12 bases lay in between. This CDR3 comprises 17 residues. CDR1 MGHRA and CDR2 YSYEKL come from the germline V gene. CDR3 bases: TGCGCCAGCAGCCAAGAATCAGGGGTCCTCTCCTACAATGAGCAGTTCTTC. Protein product: CASSQESGVLSYNEQFF.

There are many counts of this clonotype. This chain uses TRBV18 with TRBJ1-4; 8 bases map to TRBD1. The J segment lost 7 bases and the V segment lost 4 bases, leaving 11 bases of the junction unmatched. The CDR3 has 16 amino acids. From germline, CDR1 is KGHSH and CDR2 LQKENI. The CDR3 protein is CASSLQAGGEGEKLFF. The DNA for the CDR3 is TGTGCCAGCTCACTTCAAGCAGGGGGCGAAGGTGAAAAACTGTTTTTT. Full variable domain (missing parts from reference TRBV18 and TRBJ1-4): NAGVMQNPRHLVRRRGQEARLRCSPMKGHSHVYWYRQLPEEGLKFMVYLQKENIIDESGMPKERFSAEFPKEGPSILRIQQVVRGDSAAYFCASSLQAGGEGEKLFFGSGTQLSVL.

This clonotype appeared many times. The chain uses TRBV12-3 or TRBV12-4 and TRBJ2-6; no clear D. V was pared by 6 bases and J by 0 bases, with 12 bases between. The CDR3 loop spans 16 amino acids. CDR3 bases: TGTGCCAGCAGGCCAGCTTTCGGCTCTGGGGCCAACGTCCTGACTTTC. This translates into CASRPAFGSGANVLTF.

The V call is TRBV9, the J call TRBJ2-5, with 9 bases that match TRBD2. The CDR3 is 17 amino acids. The ends lost 0 bases at V and 2 bases at J; junction bases unmatched: 8. Germline V gene sequence: CDR1 SGDLS, CDR2 YYNGEE. The CDR3 protein is CASSVGLIAGVQETQYF. CDR3 coding DNA: TGTGCCAGCAGCGTAGGCCTTATAGCGGGGGTACAAGAGACCCAGTACTTC.